The 29 T cell receptor beta chains reported below all come from one sample, sequenced in a study of T cells expressing NK-cell markers. Reanalyzing the 5' RACE reads, TCRdb keeps one entry per CDR3 protein, without DNA. This sample carries 440,000 or so distinct CDR3 sequences, with 7.3% going to the ten biggest clones. The sample consisted of blood T cells: a sorted CD56 or NKG2C T cell subset, CD4+ or CD8+ T cells, or bulk PBMC T cells (not recorded which). The receptors were sampled from a woman aged 18 to 75 in good health.

The chain carries TRBV5-5 and TRBJ1-1; TCRdb's assignment of TRBD1 cannot be checked, as there is no DNA. The CDR3 has 14 amino acids. Germline lookup yields CDR1 SGHKS and CDR2 YYEKEE (reference sequence). The CDR3 sequence: CASSGRQGNTEAFF.

The J gene is TRBJ2-1, the V gene TRBV3-1; TCRdb's D call, TRBD2, is unchecked because there is no DNA. Germline CDR1 and CDR2: LGHDT and YNNKEL (reference sequence). This CDR3 is built from 18 residues. CDR3 sequence: CASSQDGASGSKTGEQFF.

V and J are TRBV20-1 and TRBJ2-5; TCRdb proposes TRBD2, but this gene call is untestable without DNA. The CDR3 is 15 residues long. From germline, CDR1 is DFQATT and CDR2 SNEGSKA (reference sequence). CDR3 in amino acids: CSAPWTSGFGETQYF.

The chain joins TRBV21-1 to TRBJ1-1. TRBV21-1 is shown as a pseudogene. The CDR3 loop spans 12 amino acids. Here the CDR3 reads CASSKHNLEAFF.

The chain carries TRBV4-1 and TRBJ1-1; the D gene TCRdb calls, TRBD1, cannot be checked with no DNA. Germline loops: CDR1 MGHRA, CDR2 YSYEKL. The CDR3 is 14 residues long. The CDR3 protein is CASSQRQGYTEAFF.

This chain uses TRBV6-1 with TRBJ2-1; as DNA is missing, the TRBD1 call by TCRdb cannot be tested. Germline V gives CDR1 MNHNS, CDR2 SASEGT. The CDR3 extends over 15 amino acids. CDR3 protein: CASTPDRGATNEQFF.

V and J are TRBV20-1 and TRBJ2-1. The CDR3 has 12 amino acids. Germline lookup yields CDR1 DFQATT and CDR2 SNEGSKA (reference sequence). The CDR3 protein is CSARDGLAPQFF.

This chain links TRBV6-2 or TRBV6-3 with TRBJ2-7; TCRdb picks TRBD2, but there is no DNA to check that call. CDR3 length equals 13 residues. Germline values: CDR1 MNHEY, CDR2 SVGEGT. The CDR3: CASRLAGESEQYF.

This chain connects TRBV5-1 to TRBJ1-1; TCRdb names TRBD1, which stays unverified in the absence of DNA. CDR1 and CDR2 from the germline V gene are SGHRS and YFSETQ. CDR3 length equals 14 residues. The CDR3 protein is CASSTQESNTEAFF.

This chain connects TRBV6-1 to TRBJ2-1. CDR3 length: 13 amino acids. CDR1 and CDR2 (germline): MNHNS, SASEGT. CDR3: CASRIGSYNEQFF.

This rearrangement joins TRBV18 to TRBJ2-3; TCRdb names TRBD1, which stays unverified in the absence of DNA. Germline CDR1 reads KGHSH; CDR2 reads LQKENI. This CDR3 comprises 14 residues. The CDR3 here is CASSPPLPGYTQYF.

The genes are TRBV5-1 and TRBJ2-3. There are 15 residues in the CDR3. Germline V CDR1 and CDR2: SGHRS, YFSETQ. This chain's CDR3 is CASSLVGKSTDTQYF. The variable domain in full, with the rest retrieved from reference TRBV5-1 and TRBJ2-3, is KAGVTQTPRYLIKTRGQQVTLSCSPISGHRSVSWYQQTPGQGLQFLFEYFSETQRNKGNFPGRFSGRQFSNSRSEMNVSTLELGDSALYLCASSLVGKSTDTQYFGPGTRLTVL.

V is TRBV3-1 and J is TRBJ1-1. The CDR3 consists of 13 residues. Germline-derived CDR1 and CDR2 are LGHDT and YNNKEL (reference sequence). This CDR3 is CASSPAIGTEAFF.

The V call is TRBV5-1, the J call TRBJ2-2; TCRdb names TRBD1, which stays unverified in the absence of DNA. Germline V CDR1 and CDR2: SGHRS, YFSETQ. CDR3 length equals 17 residues. The CDR3 loop is CASTGTWGQAGTGELFF.

This chain uses TRBV10-2 with TRBJ2-5; there is no DNA to check the TCRdb D call of TRBD2. There are 14 residues in the CDR3. Germline V lookup: CDR1 WSHSY, CDR2 SAAADI. This chain's CDR3 is CASSESGLGRTQYF.

The chain uses TRBV5-1 and TRBJ1-5; TCRdb's D gene call, TRBD1, goes unchecked for lack of DNA. CDR3 length: 16 residues. Germline assignment: CDR1 SGHRS and CDR2 YFSETQ. The CDR3 protein is CASSLGGQGINQPQHF.

The CDR3 protein is CASSEGGAPYGYTF. The gene calls are TRBV2 and TRBJ1-2; the TRBD1 assignment by TCRdb is unverifiable without DNA. This CDR3 has 14 residues. CDR1 is SNHLY and CDR2 is FYNNEI in the germline V gene.

V usage is TRBV12-3 or TRBV12-4 and J usage is TRBJ1-2; the TCRdb call, TRBD1, lacks DNA for checking. This CDR3 comprises 12 residues. CDR3 sequence reads: CASSSRDRGYTF.

The chain carries TRBV27 and TRBJ2-3. This CDR3 contains 13 residues. From germline, CDR1 is MNHEY and CDR2 SMNVEV (reference sequence). This CDR3 is CASRKTGTDTQYF.

V is TRBV12-3 or TRBV12-4 and J is TRBJ2-7; without DNA, the TCRdb call of TRBD2 cannot be checked. The length of the CDR3 is 16 residues. The CDR3 sequence: CASSPLKSASSYEQYF.

This chain uses TRBV20-1 with TRBJ2-1; TCRdb returns TRBD2, unconfirmable since there is no DNA. The CDR3 spans 15 residues. From germline, CDR1 is DFQATT and CDR2 SNEGSKA (reference sequence). The chain's CDR3 is CSARTRLANYNEQFF.

The CDR3 here is CASSRDRPGDEQYF. The chain uses TRBV5-1 and TRBJ2-7; there is no DNA to check the TCRdb D call of TRBD1. The length of the CDR3 is 14 residues. The V gene's germline CDR1 is SGHRS and CDR2 YFSETQ.

V usage is TRBV20-1 and J usage is TRBJ2-3; TCRdb selects TRBD2, and the lack of DNA leaves this call unchecked. The germline gives CDR1 DFQATT, CDR2 SNEGSKA (reference sequence). The CDR3 totals 11 residues. The CDR3 region is CSAPRAGKQYF.

The gene calls are TRBV20-1 and TRBJ2-3; no DNA is available, so the TRBD2 call from TCRdb remains unchecked. The CDR3 runs to 14 residues. Germline V gene lookup returns CDR1 DFQATT and CDR2 SNEGSKA (reference sequence). The CDR3 region is CSARELAGGDTQYF.

The chain has TRBV3-1 and TRBJ2-5; without DNA, the TCRdb call of TRBD2 cannot be checked. The CDR3 runs 17 residues. Germline loops: CDR1 LGHDT, CDR2 YNNKEL (reference sequence). The CDR3 spells CASSQEGSGSYQETQYF.

This chain uses TRBV12-3 or TRBV12-4 with TRBJ1-2. There are 13 residues in the CDR3. The CDR3 loop reads CASTVGSNYGYTF.

CDR3: CASSIGVPLAKNIQYF. This sequence joins TRBV19 and TRBJ2-4. Germline V gene sequence: CDR1 LNHDA, CDR2 SQIVND (reference sequence). There are 16 residues in the CDR3. The full variable domain, rest sourced from reference TRBV19 and TRBJ2-4, is DGGITQSPKYLFRKEGQNVTLSCEQNLNHDAMYWYRQDPGQGLRLIYYSQIVNDFQKGDIAEGYSVSREKKESFPLTVTSAQKNPTAFYLCASSIGVPLAKNIQYFGAGTRLSVL.

The chain is built from TRBV12-3 or TRBV12-4 and TRBJ1-1; TCRdb's assignment of TRBD1 cannot be checked, as there is no DNA. There are 17 residues in the CDR3. The chain's CDR3 is CASGHVSDRGPNTEASF.

The chain joins TRBV20-1 to TRBJ1-1; TCRdb designates TRBD1, a call that cannot be tested without DNA. Per the germline V gene, CDR1 is DFQATT and CDR2 is SNEGSKA (reference sequence). The CDR3 runs to 13 residues. Here the CDR3 reads CSALLRVATEAFF.